This T cell receptor (beta chain) derives from a study of early T cells in non-severe SARS-CoV-2 infection. About the study: The authors sequenced bulk RNA from unsorted whole blood, leaving chains unpaired.

Individual cDNA molecules received unique molecular identifiers. Using its own MiXCR run on the 5' RACE reads, TCRdb lists one record per CDR3 protein. This repertoire shows approximately 35,000 distinct CDR3 sequences, approximately 6.2% found once; its top ten account for 5.3%. This clonotype was detected many times. Sequenced sample: whole blood. This TCR came from an adult who was a healthcare worker with PCR-confirmed SARS-CoV-2 infection or an uninfected control (not recorded which).

For the CDR3, the DNA is TGCAGTACAGGTCCGGGCAGACCAATACTAGCCAAAAACATTCAGTACTTC. The encoded protein is CSTGPGRPILAKNIQYF. The V and J genes are TRBV20-1 and TRBJ2-4; a possible D gene is TRBD1 (5 bases). The CDR3 covers 17 residues. Germline lookup yields CDR1 DFQATT and CDR2 SNEGSKA (reference sequence). V was shortened by 8 bases and J by 0 bases, with 23 bases between the two germline ends.